This is a list of T cell receptor beta chains from one sample in a study of blood T cell repertoires in COVID-19. Measured with immunoSEQ multiplex PCR; TCRdb has only the in-frame clones, and not every one. The table records fewer than 350,000 clones, roughly nine tenths of them present only once. Sequencing used PBMCs or T cells enriched from blood (not recorded which). These receptors originate from a woman between 35 and 50 years old who had recovered from COVID-19. The CDR3 runs from the conserved cysteine through the conserved F or W. The order of the fields is clone size, V gene, D gene, J gene, CDR3 protein, CDR3 DNA. The D gene is left open where the match is weak. Only part of the rows carry a size: once, few, many, or a class if the clone is expanded.

NA	TRBV7-2	NA	TRBJ2-2	CASSFKGSRAGELFF	TGTGCCAGCAGCTTTAAAGGGAGTCGGGCGGGGGAGCTGTTTTTT
NA	TRBV7-9	NA	TRBJ1-1	CASSLALGGGNTEAFF	TGTGCCAGCAGCTTAGCCCTCGGGGGAGGGAACACTGAAGCTTTCTTT
NA	TRBV11-2	TRBD2	TRBJ2-1	CASSLLGLAGAGNEQFF	TGTGCCAGCAGCTTATTGGGACTAGCGGGAGCTGGAAATGAGCAGTTCTTC
NA	TRBV19	TRBD2	TRBJ2-6	CASSIVARGVSGANVLTF	TGTGCCAGTAGTATAGTGGCGCGGGGGGTCTCTGGGGCCAACGTCCTGACTTTC
NA	TRBV6-6	NA	TRBJ1-6	CASERVLDSPLHF	TGTGCCAGCGAGAGGGTTCTCGATTCACCCCTCCACTTT
NA	TRBV11-2	TRBD2	TRBJ2-1	CASSQRWGTSGSYNEQFF	TGTGCCAGCAGCCAGCGTTGGGGGACTAGCGGGAGCTACAATGAGCAGTTCTTC
NA	TRBV5-1	TRBD2	TRBJ2-7	CASSHRLAGAYEQYF	TGCGCCAGCAGCCACAGACTAGCGGGGGCATACGAGCAGTACTTC
NA	TRBV28	NA	TRBJ1-1	CASSSFPENTEAFF	TGTGCCAGCAGTTCCTTCCCAGAGAACACTGAAGCTTTCTTT
NA	TRBV6-2/TRBV6-3	NA	TRBJ1-5	CASSYSRTGNQPQHF	TGTGCCAGCAGTTACTCCCGGACAGGCAATCAGCCCCAGCATTTT
NA	TRBV4-3	TRBD1	TRBJ1-2	CASSQGRPGQSTYGYTF	TGCGCCAGCAGCCAAGGGAGACCGGGACAGAGCACGTATGGCTACACCTTC
once	TRBV7-9	TRBD1	TRBJ1-4	CASSLAAGGVEKLFF	TGTGCCAGCAGCTTAGCGGCAGGGGGAGTCGAAAAACTGTTTTTT
once	TRBV9	NA	TRBJ1-2	CASSVARDGLLGGTF	TGTGCCAGCAGCGTAGCTAGGGATGGCCTCCTAGGAGGTACCTTC
few	TRBV4-2	TRBD2	TRBJ2-1	CASSRPGLAPNEQFF	TGTGCCAGCAGCCGACCGGGACTAGCTCCTAATGAGCAGTTCTTC
NA	TRBV6-5	TRBD1	TRBJ1-6	CASSPDRPRGSALHF	TGTGCCAGCAGCCCGGACAGGCCGAGGGGGTCTGCCCTCCACTTT
NA	TRBV27	NA	TRBJ1-5	CASRSYSNQPQHF	TGTGCCAGCCGGTCATATAGCAATCAGCCCCAGCATTTT